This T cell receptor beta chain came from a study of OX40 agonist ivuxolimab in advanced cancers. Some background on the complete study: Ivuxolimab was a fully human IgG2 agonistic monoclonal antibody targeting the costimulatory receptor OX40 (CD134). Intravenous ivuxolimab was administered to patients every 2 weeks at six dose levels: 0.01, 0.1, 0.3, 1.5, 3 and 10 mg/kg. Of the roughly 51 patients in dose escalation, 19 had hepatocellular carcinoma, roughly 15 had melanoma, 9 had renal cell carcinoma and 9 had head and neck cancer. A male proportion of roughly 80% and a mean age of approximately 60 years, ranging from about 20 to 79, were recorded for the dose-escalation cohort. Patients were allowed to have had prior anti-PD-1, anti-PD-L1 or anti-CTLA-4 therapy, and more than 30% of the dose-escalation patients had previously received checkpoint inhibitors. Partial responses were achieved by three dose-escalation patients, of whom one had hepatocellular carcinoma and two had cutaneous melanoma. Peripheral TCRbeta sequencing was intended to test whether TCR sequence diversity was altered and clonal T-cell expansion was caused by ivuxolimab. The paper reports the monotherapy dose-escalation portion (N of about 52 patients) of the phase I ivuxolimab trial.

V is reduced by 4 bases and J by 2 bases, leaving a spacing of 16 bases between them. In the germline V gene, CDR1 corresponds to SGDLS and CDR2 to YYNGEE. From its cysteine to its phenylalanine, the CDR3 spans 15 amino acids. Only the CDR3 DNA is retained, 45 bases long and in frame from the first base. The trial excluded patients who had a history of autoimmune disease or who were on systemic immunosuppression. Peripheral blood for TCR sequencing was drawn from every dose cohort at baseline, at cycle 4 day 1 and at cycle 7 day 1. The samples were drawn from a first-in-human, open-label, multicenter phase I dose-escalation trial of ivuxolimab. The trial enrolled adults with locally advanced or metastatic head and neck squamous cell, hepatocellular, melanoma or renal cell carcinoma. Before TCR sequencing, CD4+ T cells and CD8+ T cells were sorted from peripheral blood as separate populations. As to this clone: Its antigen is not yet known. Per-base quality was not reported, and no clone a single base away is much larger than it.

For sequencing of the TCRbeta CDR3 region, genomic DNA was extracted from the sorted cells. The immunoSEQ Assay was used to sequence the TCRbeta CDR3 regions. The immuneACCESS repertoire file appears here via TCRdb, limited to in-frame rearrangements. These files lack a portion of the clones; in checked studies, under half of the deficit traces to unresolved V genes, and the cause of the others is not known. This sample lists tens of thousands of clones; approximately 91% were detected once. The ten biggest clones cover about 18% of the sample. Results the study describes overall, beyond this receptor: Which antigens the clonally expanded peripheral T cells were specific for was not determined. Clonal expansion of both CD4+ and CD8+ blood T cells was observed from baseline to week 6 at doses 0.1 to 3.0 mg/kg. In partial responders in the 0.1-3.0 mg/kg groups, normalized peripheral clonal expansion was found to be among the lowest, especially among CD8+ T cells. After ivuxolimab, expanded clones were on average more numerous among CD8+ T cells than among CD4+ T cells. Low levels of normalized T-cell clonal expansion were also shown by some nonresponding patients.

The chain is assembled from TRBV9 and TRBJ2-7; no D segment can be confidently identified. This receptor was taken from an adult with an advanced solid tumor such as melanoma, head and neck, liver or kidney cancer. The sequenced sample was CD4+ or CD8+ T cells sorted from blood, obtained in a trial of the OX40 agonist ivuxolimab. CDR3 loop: CASSPEWEVPYEQYF. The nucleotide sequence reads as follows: TGTGCCAGCAGCCCCGAGTGGGAAGTCCCCTACGAGCAGTACTTC.